What follows describes a single TCR beta chain. Its cognate antigen is unknown. The data originate from a study of CD8 T cells in Susac syndrome. Across the study: Patients with Susac syndrome were therapy-naive, treated with corticosteroids, or treated with intravenous immunoglobulin alone when blood was collected. Broader study findings: When the CD4+ T cell repertoires of patients with Susac syndrome were examined, they did not show any clonal expansion.

Negative isolation yielded CD4+ and CD8+ T cells, and FACS enriched TEMRA cells. The CDR3 is 15 residues long. Germline V gene lookup returns CDR1 KGHSH and CDR2 LQKENI. V lost 2 bases and J lost 1; bases outside the gene matches: 4. Random hexamers were used to reverse transcribe about 0.5 to 1 ug of RNA. Multiplex immunoSEQ PCR targeted 54 Vbeta and 13 Jbeta TCR beta segments. TCRdb reanalysed the immunoSEQ multiplex PCR reads using MiXCR and keeps one entry per CDR3 protein. The table records some 200,000 distinct CDR3 sequences, around 95% of them present only once. The TCR sequence derives from a human donor with Susac syndrome. The sequenced material came from CD4+ T cells from PBMCs. The V and J genes are TRBV18 and TRBJ1-1; 7 bases are a match to TRBD1. CDR3 in amino acids: CASSPRQGGNTEAFF. The CDR3 nucleotides read TGTGCCAGCTCACCAAGACAGGGCGGGAACACTGAAGCTTTCTTT.